This passage covers 9 T cell receptor beta chains from one sample sequenced in a study of CD8+CD57+ T cells in acquired aplastic anemia (dated by TCRdb to the late 2010s). These reads were obtained on an Illumina HiSeq 2000. TCR beta VDJ combination and CDR3 sequence profiling used genomic DNA as the template. TCRdb handled the public reads itself, with Q25 trimming in fastp and clone calling in MiXCR, and kept productive beta chains. Under each unique CDR3 protein, matching rows form one entry showing the most common genes and DNA. The sample yields 180,000 or so distinct CDR3 sequences; just over 45% were counted once. Jointly, the top ten make up under 3.5% of the sample. Sequencing was done on a sample of sorted CD4+, CD8+, or CD8+CD57+ T cells (not recorded which) from PBMCs. These receptors were taken from a human donor in good health.

This clonotype showed up many times. Written as DNA, the CDR3 is TGTGCCAGCAGCTTAGCTAGCCCCTACAATGAGCAGTTCTTC. Its protein is CASSLASPYNEQFF. V and J are TRBV7-2 and TRBJ2-1; unclear D gene. V was cut by 0 bases and J by 2 bases, with 5 bases left in between. The CDR3 is 14 amino acids. Germline CDR1 is SGHTA and CDR2 is FQGNSA. Filled out from reference TRBV7-2 and TRBJ2-1, the complete variable domain reads GAGVSQSPSNKVTEKGKDVELRCDPISGHTALYWYRQSLGQGLEFLIYFQGNSAPDKSGLPSDRFSAERTGGSVSTLTIQRTQQEDSAVYLCASSLASPYNEQFFGPGTRLTVL.

The rearrangement joins TRBV7-2 to TRBJ1-5, with D tentatively TRBD1 (5 bases). Germline CDR1 SGHTA, CDR2 FQGNSA. Trimming took 5 bases from V and 3 from J, leaving 11 bases between them. The CDR3 runs to 14 residues. The CDR3 DNA sequence: TGTGCCAGCAGCCGCGACAGACTCAATCAGCCCCAGCATTTT. This codes for CASSRDRLNQPQHF.

The chain has TRBV29-1 and TRBJ2-7; 8 bases map to TRBD2. The CDR3 covers 16 residues. The V gene end was trimmed by 4 bases and the J gene end by 2 bases; junction bases not matched to a gene: 13. Germline CDR1 is SQVTM and CDR2 is ANQGSEA. DNA of the CDR3: TGCAGCGTTGCCCACCTCAGTAGCGGGACCGCCTACGAGCAGTACTTC. Amino acids: CSVAHLSSGTAYEQYF.

The sample holds many counts of this clonotype. The V gene is TRBV20-1, the J gene TRBJ2-7; D gene unclear. From germline, CDR1 is DFQATT and CDR2 SNEGSKA (reference sequence). The V and J ends lost 3 bases and 5 bases respectively, with 11 bases between them. The CDR3 consists of 12 residues. In nucleotides, the CDR3 is TGCAGTGCTAGCGGCACTACGCACGAGCAGTACTTC. Amino acids: CSASGTTHEQYF.

This chain joins TRBV7-2 and TRBJ1-6, with D hard to call. Trimming cost V 8 bases and J 6 bases, with 5 bases left between them. Looked up from germline, CDR1 is SGHTA and CDR2 is FQGNSA. This CDR3 contains 11 residues. CDR3 amino acids: CASGLNSPLHF. DNA for the CDR3: TGTGCCAGCGGGCTTAATTCACCCCTCCACTTT.

J is TRBJ2-7 and V is TRBV25-1, with D perhaps matching TRBD1 (6 bases). The CDR3 has 14 amino acids. V was pared by 10 bases and J by 0 bases, with 16 bases between. Germline CDR1 MGHDK, CDR2 SYGVNS. CDR3 amino acids: CATTGQFGSYEQYF. The CDR3 DNA reads as TGTGCCACGACCGGACAGTTCGGCTCCTACGAGCAGTACTTC.

The genes are TRBV20-1 and TRBJ2-5, with D maybe TRBD1 (5 bases). Trimming shortened V by 5 bases and J by 0 bases, and 13 bases separated the two germline ends. Germline values: CDR1 DFQATT, CDR2 SNEGSKA (reference sequence). The CDR3 sequence is 14 residues long. The CDR3 bases are TGCAGTGCTGATCGACAGATATACCAAGAGACCCAGTACTTC. Its protein is CSADRQIYQETQYF.

The J gene is TRBJ1-1, the V gene TRBV20-1, with D perhaps matching TRBD1 (6 bases). The germline gives CDR1 DFQATT, CDR2 SNEGSKA (reference sequence). This CDR3 region has 12 residues. The chain's CDR3 is CSSRGRDTEAFF. CDR3 nucleotide sequence: TGCAGCTCCAGGGGTAGGGACACTGAAGCTTTCTTT.

This clonotype was detected only a few times. The rearrangement links TRBV7-9 to TRBJ1-1; D gene unclear. This CDR3 has 14 residues. CDR1 and CDR2 (germline): SEHNR, FQNEAQ (reference sequence). Deletions cut 3 bases from V and 1 base from J, with 9 bases between. CDR3 coding DNA: TGTGCCAGCAGCTTGGAGGGTGGGAACACTGAAGCTTTCTTT. It specifies CASSLEGGNTEAFF.